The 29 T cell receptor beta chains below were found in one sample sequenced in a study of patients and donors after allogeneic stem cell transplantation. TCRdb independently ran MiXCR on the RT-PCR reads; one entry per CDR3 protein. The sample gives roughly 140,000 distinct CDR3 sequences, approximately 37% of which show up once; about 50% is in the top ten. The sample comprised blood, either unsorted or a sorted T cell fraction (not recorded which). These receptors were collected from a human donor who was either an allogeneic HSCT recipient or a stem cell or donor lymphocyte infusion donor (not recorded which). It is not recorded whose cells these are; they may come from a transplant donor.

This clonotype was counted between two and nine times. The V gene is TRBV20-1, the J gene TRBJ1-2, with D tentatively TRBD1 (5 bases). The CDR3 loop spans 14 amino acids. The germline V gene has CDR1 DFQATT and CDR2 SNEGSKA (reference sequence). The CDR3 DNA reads TGCAGGAGGCACAAGGGGAGCCCTGGCTATGGCTACACCTTC. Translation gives CRRHKGSPGYGYTF.

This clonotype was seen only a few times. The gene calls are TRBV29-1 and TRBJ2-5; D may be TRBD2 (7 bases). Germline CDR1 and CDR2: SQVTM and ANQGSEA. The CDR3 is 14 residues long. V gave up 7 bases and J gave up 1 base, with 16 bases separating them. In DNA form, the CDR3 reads TGCAGCGCGTCACGGGGGGCCGGCCAAGAGACCCAGTACTTC. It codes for CSASRGAGQETQYF. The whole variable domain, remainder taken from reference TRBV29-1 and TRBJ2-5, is SAVISQKPSRDICQRGTSLTIQCQVDSQVTMMFWYRQQPGQSLTLIATANQGSEATYESGFVIDKFPISRPNLTFSTLTVSNMSPEDSSIYLCSASRGAGQETQYFGPGTRLLVL.

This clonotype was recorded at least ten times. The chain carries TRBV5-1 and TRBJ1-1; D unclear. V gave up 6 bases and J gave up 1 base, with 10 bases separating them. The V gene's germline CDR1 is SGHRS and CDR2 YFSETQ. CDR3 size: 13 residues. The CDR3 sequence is CASKAGPNTEAFF. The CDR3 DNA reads TGCGCCAGCAAAGCAGGTCCGAACACTGAAGCTTTCTTT.

The CDR3 DNA follows: TGTGCCAGCAGCCAACAGGGGGCCTTTTATTCACCCCTCCACTTT. This sequence encodes CASSQQGAFYSPLHF. The rearrangement joins TRBV3-1 to TRBJ1-6; TRBD1 matches 8 bases. Germline V gene sequence: CDR1 LGHDT, CDR2 YNNKEL (reference sequence). V gave up 2 bases and J gave up 8 bases; unmatched junction bases: 5. This CDR3 contains 15 residues.

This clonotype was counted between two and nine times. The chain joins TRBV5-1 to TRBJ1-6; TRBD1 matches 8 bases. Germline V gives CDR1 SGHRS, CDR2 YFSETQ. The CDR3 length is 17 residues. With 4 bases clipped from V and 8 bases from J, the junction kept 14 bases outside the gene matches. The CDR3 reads CASSPGQGASYDSPLHF. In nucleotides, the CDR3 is TGCGCCAGCAGCCCCGGACAGGGAGCATCCTACGATTCACCCCTCCACTTT.

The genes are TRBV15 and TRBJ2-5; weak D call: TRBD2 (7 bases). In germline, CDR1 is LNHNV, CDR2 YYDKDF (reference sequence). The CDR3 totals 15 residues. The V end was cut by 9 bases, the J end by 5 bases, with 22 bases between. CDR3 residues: CATRSGGGPRETQYF. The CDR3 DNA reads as TGTGCCACTAGGTCTGGCGGGGGCCCGAGGGAGACCCAGTACTTC.

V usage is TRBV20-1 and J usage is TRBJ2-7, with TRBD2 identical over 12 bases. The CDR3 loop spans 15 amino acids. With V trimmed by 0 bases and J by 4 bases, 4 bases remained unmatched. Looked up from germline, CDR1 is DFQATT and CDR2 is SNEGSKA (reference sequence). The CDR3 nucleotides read TGCAGTGCTAGAGACGCTAGCGGGGGGGTATACGAGCAGTACGTC. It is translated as CSARDASGGVYEQYV.

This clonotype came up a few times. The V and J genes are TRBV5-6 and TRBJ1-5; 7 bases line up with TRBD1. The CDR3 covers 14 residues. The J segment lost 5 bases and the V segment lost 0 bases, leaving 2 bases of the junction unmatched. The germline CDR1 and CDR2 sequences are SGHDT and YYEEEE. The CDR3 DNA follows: TGTGCCAGCAGCTTGGCCAGGGGGGATCAGCCCCAGCATTTT. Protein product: CASSLARGDQPQHF.

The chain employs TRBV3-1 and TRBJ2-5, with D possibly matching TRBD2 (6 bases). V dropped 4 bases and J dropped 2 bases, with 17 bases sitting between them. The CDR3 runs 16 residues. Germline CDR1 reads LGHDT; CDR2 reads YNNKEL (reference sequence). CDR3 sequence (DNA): TGTGCCAGCAGCCTGCTAGCTTGGGGGGAACAAGAGACCCAGTACTTC. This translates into CASSLLAWGEQETQYF.

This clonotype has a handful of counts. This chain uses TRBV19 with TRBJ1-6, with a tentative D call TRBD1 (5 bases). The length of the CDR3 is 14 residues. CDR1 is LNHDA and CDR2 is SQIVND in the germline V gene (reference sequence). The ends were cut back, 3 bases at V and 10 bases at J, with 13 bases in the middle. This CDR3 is CASSIQGVESPLHF. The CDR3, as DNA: TGTGCCAGTAGTATCCAGGGTGTGGAGTCACCCCTCCACTTT. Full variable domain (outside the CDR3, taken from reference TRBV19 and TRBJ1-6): DGGITQSPKYLFRKEGQNVTLSCEQNLNHDAMYWYRQDPGQGLRLIYYSQIVNDFQKGDIAEGYSVSREKKESFPLTVTSAQKNPTAFYLCASSIQGVESPLHFGNGTRLTVT.

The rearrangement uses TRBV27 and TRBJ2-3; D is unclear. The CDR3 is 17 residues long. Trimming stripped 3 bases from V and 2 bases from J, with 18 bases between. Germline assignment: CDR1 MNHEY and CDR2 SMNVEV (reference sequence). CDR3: CASSFQAPNGITDTQYF. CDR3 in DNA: TGTGCCAGCAGTTTCCAGGCGCCTAATGGGATCACAGATACGCAGTATTTT.

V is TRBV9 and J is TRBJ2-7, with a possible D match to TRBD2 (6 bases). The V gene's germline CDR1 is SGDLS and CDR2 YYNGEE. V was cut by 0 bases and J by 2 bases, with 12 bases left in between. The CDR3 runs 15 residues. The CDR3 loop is CASSVGVAGTYEQYF. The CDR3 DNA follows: TGTGCCAGCAGCGTAGGGGTGGCGGGGACCTACGAGCAGTACTTC.

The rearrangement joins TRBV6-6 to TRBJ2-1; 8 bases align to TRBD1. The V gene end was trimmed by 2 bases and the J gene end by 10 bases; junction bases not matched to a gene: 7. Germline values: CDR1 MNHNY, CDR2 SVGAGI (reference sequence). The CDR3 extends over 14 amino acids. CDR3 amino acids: CASSYPTGVGEQFF. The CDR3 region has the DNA TGTGCCAGCAGTTACCCGACAGGGGTTGGGGAGCAGTTCTTC.

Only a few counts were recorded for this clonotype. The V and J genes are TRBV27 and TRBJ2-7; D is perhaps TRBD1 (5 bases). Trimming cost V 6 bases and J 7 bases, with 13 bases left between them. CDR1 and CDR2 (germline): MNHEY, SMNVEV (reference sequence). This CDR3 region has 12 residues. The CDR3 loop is CASRNVGVEQYF. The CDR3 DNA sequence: TGTGCCAGCAGAAACGTAGGGGTTGAGCAGTACTTC.

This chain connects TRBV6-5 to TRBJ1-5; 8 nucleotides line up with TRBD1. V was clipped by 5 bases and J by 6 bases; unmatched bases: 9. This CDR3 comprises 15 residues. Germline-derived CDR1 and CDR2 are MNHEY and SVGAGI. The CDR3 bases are TGTGCCAGCAGTCCTTCGCAGGGGGCCCTTCAGCCCCAGCATTTT. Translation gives CASSPSQGALQPQHF.

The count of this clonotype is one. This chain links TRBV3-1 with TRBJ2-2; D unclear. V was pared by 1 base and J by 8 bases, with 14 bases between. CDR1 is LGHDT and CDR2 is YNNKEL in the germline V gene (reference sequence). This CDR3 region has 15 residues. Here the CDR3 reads CASSQVDGVRGELFF. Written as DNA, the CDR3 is TGTGCCAGCAGCCAAGTGGACGGAGTTAGGGGGGAGCTGTTTTTT.

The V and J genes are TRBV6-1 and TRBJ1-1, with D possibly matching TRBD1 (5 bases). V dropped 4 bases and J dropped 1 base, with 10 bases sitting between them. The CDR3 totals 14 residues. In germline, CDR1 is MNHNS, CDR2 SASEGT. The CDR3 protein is CASSAQQGNTEAFF. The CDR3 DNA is TGTGCCAGCAGTGCCCAGCAGGGGAACACTGAAGCTTTCTTT.

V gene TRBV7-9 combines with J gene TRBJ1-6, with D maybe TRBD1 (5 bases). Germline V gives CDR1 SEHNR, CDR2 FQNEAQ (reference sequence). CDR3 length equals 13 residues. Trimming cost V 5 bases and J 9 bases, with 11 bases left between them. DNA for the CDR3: TGTGCCAGCAGCCGGAGGACAACTTCACCCCTCCACTTT. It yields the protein CASSRRTTSPLHF. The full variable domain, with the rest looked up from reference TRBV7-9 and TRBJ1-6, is DTGVSQNPRHKITKRGQNVTFRCDPISEHNRLYWYRQTLGQGPEFLTYFQNEAQLEKSRLLSDRFSAERPKGSFSTLEIQRTEQGDSAMYLCASSRRTTSPLHFGNGTRLTVT.

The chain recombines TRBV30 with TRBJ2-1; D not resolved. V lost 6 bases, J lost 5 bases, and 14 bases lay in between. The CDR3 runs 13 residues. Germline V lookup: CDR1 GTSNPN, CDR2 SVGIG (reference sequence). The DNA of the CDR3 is TGTGCCTGCCGGTGGGCAGCTAACAATGAGCAGTTCTTC. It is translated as CACRWAANNEQFF.

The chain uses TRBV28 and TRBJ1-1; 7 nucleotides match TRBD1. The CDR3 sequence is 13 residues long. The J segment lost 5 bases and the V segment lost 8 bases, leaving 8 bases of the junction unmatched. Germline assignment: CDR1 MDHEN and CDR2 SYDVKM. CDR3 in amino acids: CASGLQGQTEAFF. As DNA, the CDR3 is TGTGCCAGCGGCTTACAGGGGCAGACTGAAGCTTTCTTT. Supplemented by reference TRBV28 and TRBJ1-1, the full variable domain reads DVKVTQSSRYLVKRTGEKVFLECVQDMDHENMFWYRQDPGLGLRLIYFSYDVKMKEKGDIPEGYSVSREKKERFSLILESASTNQTSMYLCASGLQGQTEAFFGQGTRLTVV.

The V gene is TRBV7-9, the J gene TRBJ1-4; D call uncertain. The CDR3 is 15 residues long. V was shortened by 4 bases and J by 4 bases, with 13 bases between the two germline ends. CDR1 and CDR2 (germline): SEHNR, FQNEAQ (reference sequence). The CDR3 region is CASSSSLHLNEKLFF. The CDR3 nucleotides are TGTGCCAGCAGCTCTTCACTACACCTTAATGAAAAACTGTTTTTT.

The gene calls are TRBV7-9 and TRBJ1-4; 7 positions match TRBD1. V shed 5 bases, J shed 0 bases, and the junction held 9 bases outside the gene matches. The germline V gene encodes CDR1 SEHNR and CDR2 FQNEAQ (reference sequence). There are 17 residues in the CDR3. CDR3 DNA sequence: TGTGCCAGCAGCACCACCGACAGGGTTGCAACTAATGAAAAACTGTTTTTT. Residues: CASSTTDRVATNEKLFF. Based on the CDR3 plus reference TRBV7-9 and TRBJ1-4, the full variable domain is DTGVSQNPRHKITKRGQNVTFRCDPISEHNRLYWYRQTLGQGPEFLTYFQNEAQLEKSRLLSDRFSAERPKGSFSTLEIQRTEQGDSAMYLCASSTTDRVATNEKLFFGSGTQLSVL.

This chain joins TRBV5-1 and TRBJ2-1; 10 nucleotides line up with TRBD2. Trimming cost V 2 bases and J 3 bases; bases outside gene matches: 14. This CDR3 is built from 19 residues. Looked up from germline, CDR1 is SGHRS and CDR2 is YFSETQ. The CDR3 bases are TGCGCCAGCAGCTTTGACCTTGCCCCTAGCGGGGGACACTACAATGAGCAGTTCTTC. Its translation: CASSFDLAPSGGHYNEQFF.

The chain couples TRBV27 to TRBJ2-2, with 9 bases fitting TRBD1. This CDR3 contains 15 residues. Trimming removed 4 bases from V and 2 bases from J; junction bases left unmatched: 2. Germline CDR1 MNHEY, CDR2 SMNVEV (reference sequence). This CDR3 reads CASSSGQGNTGELFF. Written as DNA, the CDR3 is TGTGCCAGCAGTTCGGGACAGGGAAACACCGGGGAGCTGTTTTTT.

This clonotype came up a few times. CDR3 sequence: CASSIRGQDYNSPLHF. In DNA, the CDR3 is TGTGCCAGCAGCATACGCGGACAGGACTATAATTCACCCCTCCACTTT. The genes are TRBV9 and TRBJ1-6; 7 nucleotides align to TRBD1. The CDR3 consists of 16 residues. V was clipped by 4 bases and J by 3 bases; unmatched bases: 7. From germline, CDR1 is SGDLS and CDR2 YYNGEE.

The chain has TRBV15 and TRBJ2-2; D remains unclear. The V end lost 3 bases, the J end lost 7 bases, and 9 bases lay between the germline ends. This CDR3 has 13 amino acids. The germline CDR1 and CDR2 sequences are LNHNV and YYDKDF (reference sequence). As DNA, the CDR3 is TGTGCCACCAGCAGCGCCGTCCACGGGGAGCTGTTTTTT. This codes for CATSSAVHGELFF.

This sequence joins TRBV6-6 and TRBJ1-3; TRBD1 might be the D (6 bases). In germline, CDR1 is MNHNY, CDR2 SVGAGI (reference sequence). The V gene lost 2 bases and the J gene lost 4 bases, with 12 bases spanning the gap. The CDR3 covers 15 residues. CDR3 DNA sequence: TGTGCCAGCAGTTACGCAGGGGATAACGGAAACACCATATATTTT. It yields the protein CASSYAGDNGNTIYF.

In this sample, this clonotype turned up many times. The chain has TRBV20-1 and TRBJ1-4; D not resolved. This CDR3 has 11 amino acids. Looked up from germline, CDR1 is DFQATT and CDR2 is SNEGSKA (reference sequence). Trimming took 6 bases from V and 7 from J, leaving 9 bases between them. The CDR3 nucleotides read TGCAGTGCCAACGTGGGTGAAAAACTGTTTTTT. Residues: CSANVGEKLFF.

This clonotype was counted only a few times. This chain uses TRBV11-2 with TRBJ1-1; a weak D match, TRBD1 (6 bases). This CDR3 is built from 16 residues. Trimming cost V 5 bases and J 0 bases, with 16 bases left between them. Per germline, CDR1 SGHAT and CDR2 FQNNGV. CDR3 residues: CASSVAGGLMNTEAFF. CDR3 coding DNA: TGTGCCAGCAGCGTCGCCGGGGGGCTCATGAACACTGAAGCTTTCTTT. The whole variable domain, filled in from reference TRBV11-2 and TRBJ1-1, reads EAGVAQSPRYKIIEKRQSVAFWCNPISGHATLYWYQQILGQGPKLLIQFQNNGVVDDSQLPKDRFSAERLKGVDSTLKIQPAKLEDSAVYLCASSVAGGLMNTEAFFGQGTRLTVV.